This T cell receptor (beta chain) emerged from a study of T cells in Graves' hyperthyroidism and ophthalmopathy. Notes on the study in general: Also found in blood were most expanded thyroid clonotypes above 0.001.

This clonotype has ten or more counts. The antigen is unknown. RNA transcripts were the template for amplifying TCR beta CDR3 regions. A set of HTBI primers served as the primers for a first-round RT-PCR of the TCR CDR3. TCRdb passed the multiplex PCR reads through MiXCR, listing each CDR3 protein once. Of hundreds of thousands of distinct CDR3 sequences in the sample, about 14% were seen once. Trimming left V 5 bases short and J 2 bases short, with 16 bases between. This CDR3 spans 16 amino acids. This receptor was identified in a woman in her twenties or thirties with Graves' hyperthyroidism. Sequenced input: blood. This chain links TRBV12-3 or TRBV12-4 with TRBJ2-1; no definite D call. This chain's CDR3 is CASSPPAGDPYNEQFF. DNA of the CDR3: TGTGCCAGCAGTCCCCCGGCTGGGGATCCCTACAATGAGCAGTTCTTC.